Below are 2 T cell receptor beta chains sequenced from a single sample in a study of blood T cell repertoires in COVID-19. The table came from immunoSEQ multiplex PCR; TCRdb's copy has only in-frame clones and leaves some out. The sample carries about 80,000 clones, 80% recorded once. The sequenced sample was peripheral blood. The source of these receptors is a man in his sixties with active or convalescent COVID-19.

The rearrangement uses TRBV20-1 and TRBJ1-1; D is unresolved. Trimming removed 6 bases from V and 2 bases from J, with 4 bases in between. Germline V CDR1 and CDR2: DFQATT, SNEGSKA (reference sequence). The CDR3 covers 10 residues. The CDR3 DNA reads TGCAGTGCCCAAAACACTGAAGCTTTCTTT. It encodes CSAQNTEAFF.

The chain combines TRBV19 with TRBJ2-5; D may be TRBD2 (5 bases). Deletions cut 7 bases from V and 3 bases from J, with 15 bases between. Germline CDR1 and CDR2: LNHDA and SQIVND (reference sequence). The CDR3 has 14 amino acids. CDR3 in DNA: TGTGCCAGTAACCCGGGGTTAAGGAAAGAGACCCAGTACTTC. It yields the protein CASNPGLRKETQYF.